The 16 T cell receptor beta chains reported below all come from one sample, sequenced in a study of cytomegalovirus exposure and HLA in healthy donors. Primers: 60 Vbeta forward and 13 Jbeta reverse. The assay was immunoSEQ multiplex PCR, and TCRdb's table has in-frame clones only and misses some. The sample has 25,000 to 30,000 clones; roughly 66% are singletons. The sample consisted of PBMCs. All receptors derive from a male donor in good health and CMV-seropositive.

The rearrangement uses TRBV5-5 and TRBJ2-5; 7 positions agree with TRBD2. The CDR3 spans 15 residues. The V gene's germline CDR1 is SGHKS and CDR2 YYEKEE (reference sequence). The V and J ends lost 1 base and 3 bases, in that order; junction bases with no gene match: 6. The CDR3 DNA reads as TGTGCCAGCAGCTTGAGTATCGCGGGAGAAGAGACCCAGTACTTC. Its translation is CASSLSIAGEETQYF.

Concerning this clone itself: At one boundary the junction diverges from the germline segment, which might be a read error. V gene TRBV5-6 combines with J gene TRBJ2-1, with D maybe TRBD1 (6 bases). The CDR3 covers 12 residues. Germline CDR1 is SGHDT and CDR2 is YYEEEE. The CDR3 sequence is CASHGTINELFF. The CDR3 DNA sequence: TGTGCCAGCCACGGGACAATCAATGAGCTGTTCTTC.

This clone was detected ten times or more. The chain employs TRBV19 and TRBJ1-3, with D unresolved. This CDR3 spans 15 amino acids. Germline V gene sequence: CDR1 LNHDA, CDR2 SQIVND (reference sequence). The V and J ends lost 8 bases and 3 bases respectively, with 17 bases between them. The chain's CDR3 is CASGLGSLIGNTIYF. The DNA for the CDR3 is TGTGCCAGTGGTTTGGGCAGCCTTATTGGAAACACCATATATTTT.

This clone occurred once. The chain combines TRBV30 with TRBJ2-7; D is undetermined. CDR3 length equals 12 residues. V lost 2 bases and J 3 bases, leaving 8 bases between the germline ends. Germline-derived CDR1 and CDR2 are GTSNPN and SVGIG (reference sequence). The CDR3 bases are TGTGCCTGGAGTTCAGACAACTACGAGCAGTACTTC. Translation gives CAWSSDNYEQYF.

The V and J genes are TRBV4-2 and TRBJ2-5, with 8 bases that match TRBD2. The CDR3 totals 16 residues. Unmatched junction bases numbered 9, after V lost 4 bases and J lost 2 bases. Germline V lookup: CDR1 LGHNA, CDR2 YNFKEQ. CDR3 loop: CASSPLGTSGQETQYF. The DNA for the CDR3 is TGTGCCAGCAGCCCTCTTGGGACTAGTGGACAAGAGACCCAGTACTTC.

This clone has only a few counts. The chain employs TRBV21-1 and TRBJ2-7; whether TRBD1, the table's D call, matches the DNA was not checked. TRBV21-1 is termed a pseudogene. The CDR3 consists of 15 residues. The CDR3 region is CASSKDGTATYEQYF. DNA for the CDR3: TGTGCCAGCAGCAAAGACGGGACAGCGACCTACGAGCAGTACTTC.

The chain uses TRBV5-4 and TRBJ2-7; no reliable D call. The CDR3 has 12 amino acids. The V and J ends lost 4 bases and 4 bases respectively, with 9 bases between them. The germline CDR1 and CDR2 sequences are SGHNT and YYREEE (reference sequence). DNA for the CDR3: TGTGCCAGCAGCCAGGATTCGTACGAGCAGTACTTC. Translation gives CASSQDSYEQYF.

V gene TRBV5-8 combines with J gene TRBJ1-1; TRBD1 agrees at 11 bases. This CDR3 region has 15 residues. Trimming took 3 bases from V and 4 from J; bases not matched to a gene: 5. CDR1 and CDR2 (germline): SGHTS, YDEGEE. CDR3 coding DNA: TGTGCCAGCAGCTATTGGACAGGGGGCCCCACTGAAGCTTTCTTT. This codes for CASSYWTGGPTEAFF.

The chain employs TRBV4-1 and TRBJ2-3; a weak D match, TRBD2 (6 bases). The CDR3 is 12 residues long. Looked up from germline, CDR1 is MGHRA and CDR2 is YSYEKL. V shed 4 bases and J shed 6 bases, with 8 bases lying between them. The CDR3 sequence is CASSPGGDTQYF. As DNA, the CDR3 is TGCGCCAGCAGCCCAGGAGGGGATACGCAGTATTTT.

The chain uses TRBV5-6 and TRBJ2-5; TRBD2 matches at 9 bases. CDR1 is SGHDT and CDR2 is YYEEEE in the germline V gene. J gave up 2 bases and V 2 bases, and 7 bases lay outside the gene matches. CDR3 length: 16 amino acids. CDR3 DNA: TGTGCCAGCAGCTTAGCGGGAGGAAGGGGACAAGAGACCCAGTACTTC. Amino acids: CASSLAGGRGQETQYF.

V and J are TRBV2 and TRBJ2-7; possibly TRBD1 for D (6 bases). V lost 3 bases to trimming and J lost 7 bases, with 10 bases between them. The CDR3 has 12 amino acids. From germline, CDR1 is SNHLY and CDR2 FYNNEI. This CDR3 reads CASSEDSLEQYF. Here the CDR3 DNA reads TGTGCCAGCAGTGAGGACAGCCTTGAGCAGTACTTC.

The gene calls are TRBV18 and TRBJ1-4; 10 bases line up with TRBD1. Germline CDR1 reads KGHSH; CDR2 reads LQKENI. The CDR3 sequence is 15 residues long. Trimming removed 2 bases from V and 6 bases from J; junction bases left unmatched: 3. The DNA for the CDR3 is TGTGCCAGCTCACCAATGGACAGGGGGTATGAAAAACTGTTTTTT. Its translation: CASSPMDRGYEKLFF. The variable domain in full, with the rest retrieved from reference TRBV18 and TRBJ1-4, is NAGVMQNPRHLVRRRGQEARLRCSPMKGHSHVYWYRQLPEEGLKFMVYLQKENIIDESGMPKERFSAEFPKEGPSILRIQQVVRGDSAAYFCASSPMDRGYEKLFFGSGTQLSVL.

The chain joins TRBV27 to TRBJ1-1, with D maybe TRBD1 (5 bases). The CDR3 sequence is 16 residues long. The ends were cut back, 1 base at V and 1 base at J, with 13 bases in the middle. CDR1 is MNHEY, CDR2 SMNVEV, per germline (reference sequence). The CDR3 DNA reads as TGTGCCAGCAGTTTATACCCCCTCGACAGGAACACTGAAGCTTTCTTT. Translating gives CASSLYPLDRNTEAFF.

The rearrangement uses TRBV15 and TRBJ1-2; 9 positions agree with TRBD1. The trim removed 8 bases at V and 4 bases at J, leaving 5 bases unmatched. The CDR3 is 13 amino acids. Germline-derived CDR1 and CDR2 are LNHNV and YYDKDF (reference sequence). CDR3 sequence reads: CATRQGVGYGYTF. The CDR3 DNA follows: TGTGCCACCCGACAGGGGGTAGGCTATGGCTACACCTTC.

This clone was detected only a few times. The chain combines TRBV19 with TRBJ2-7, with D perhaps TRBD1 (5 bases). Looked up from germline, CDR1 is LNHDA and CDR2 is SQIVND (reference sequence). The CDR3 consists of 14 residues. Trimming pared 3 bases from V and 5 bases from J, leaving 14 bases between. CDR3 nucleotide sequence: TGTGCCAGTAGTATGCAGGGTAGAGTCCACGAGCAGTACTTC. This sequence encodes CASSMQGRVHEQYF.

The V call is TRBV30, the J call TRBJ1-3, with TRBD1 as a possible D gene (5 bases). The germline V gene encodes CDR1 GTSNPN and CDR2 SVGIG (reference sequence). Trimming took off 5 bases at V and 4 bases at J, with 6 bases between the two ends. The CDR3 is 11 residues long. The CDR3 sequence: CAWGHGNTIYF. The CDR3 nucleotides read TGTGCCTGGGGACACGGAAACACCATATATTTT.